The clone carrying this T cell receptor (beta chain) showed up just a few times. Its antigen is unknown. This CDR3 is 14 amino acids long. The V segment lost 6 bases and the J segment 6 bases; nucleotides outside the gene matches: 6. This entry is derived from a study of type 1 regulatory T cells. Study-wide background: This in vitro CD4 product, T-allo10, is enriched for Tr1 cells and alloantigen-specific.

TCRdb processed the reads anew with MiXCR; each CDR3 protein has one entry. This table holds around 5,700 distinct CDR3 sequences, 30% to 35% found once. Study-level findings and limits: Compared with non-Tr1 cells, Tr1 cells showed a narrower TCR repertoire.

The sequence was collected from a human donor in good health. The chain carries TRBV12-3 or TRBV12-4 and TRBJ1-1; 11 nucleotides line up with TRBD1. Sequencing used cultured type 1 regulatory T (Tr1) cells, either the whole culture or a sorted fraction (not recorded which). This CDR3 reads CASSGQGAGAEAFF. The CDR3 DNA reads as TGTGCCAGCAGCGGACAGGGGGCTGGTGCTGAAGCTTTCTTT.